This TCR beta chain comes out of a study of post-analysis software for immune sequencing data. Incorporated into the TCR beta cDNA libraries were unique molecular identifiers, which served to reduce PCR and sequencing biases. TCRdb re-called the PCR reads with MiXCR, one entry per CDR3 protein. The sample carries roughly 870,000 distinct CDR3 sequences, roughly 50% recorded once. As for this clonotype: What it binds is unknown.

CDR1 is LNHNV and CDR2 is YYDKDF in the germline V gene (reference sequence). The CDR3 covers 18 residues. Study results and limitations: F-measure co-clustering was strong for batch-matched samples. Controls showed lower frequencies than patients for five TRBV segments, and TRBV5-6, TRBV5-1 and TRBV20-1 were among these. Multiple sclerosis patients showed significantly lower normalized Chao1 diversity than controls did.

The sequence was collected from a girl between 10 and 17 years old with multiple sclerosis. The genes are TRBV15 and TRBJ2-7, with 9 nucleotides matching TRBD1. Matching the DNA end better, TRBJ2-5 makes the J call doubtful. Sequenced sample: blood. CDR3 coding DNA: TGTGCCACCAGCAGAGATATAGGACAGGGGATAGTTGAAGAGACCCAGTACTTC. As protein: CATSRDIGQGIVEETQYF.